This T cell receptor beta chain is from a study of human T cells and chemical hapten exposure. The time point denotes: patch test 2, 6 weeks after DPC sensitization. As to treatment: therapeutic diphenylcyclopropenone sensitization with weekly scalp DPC. Whole blood that had not been fractionated was the source of extracted total RNA. Overall study findings and caveats: Expanded TCRs were compared with controls, and the expanded TCRs formed significantly more large CDR3 similarity clusters.

Looked up from germline, CDR1 is SGHDT and CDR2 is YYEEEE. This CDR3 region has 14 residues. Trimming left V 0 bases short and J 9 bases short, with 14 bases between. This clonotype has just a few counts. Its matching antigen is unknown. TCRdb redid the calling of the RACE reads with MiXCR, one entry per CDR3 protein. The sample records more than 90,000 distinct CDR3 sequences, 9.5% to 12% being singletons. The clonotype was recovered from a woman aged 40 to 50 with alopecia areata. Some clones in this sample may be carry-over from other donors' samples. Sequenced material: whole blood, taken in connection with sensitization to the hapten diphenylcyclopropenone (DPC). The chain couples TRBV5-6 to TRBJ2-3, with D possibly matching TRBD1 (6 bases). CDR3 loop: CASSLDQGIGTQYF. In nucleotides, the CDR3 is TGTGCCAGCAGCTTGGATCAGGGGATAGGAACGCAGTATTTT.